The 4 T cell receptor beta chains listed next were all sequenced from one sample in a study of T-cell reconstitution after alpha-beta-depleted transplantation in children. Library preparation (for TCRbeta) was performed with unique molecular identifiers. TCRdb redid the calling of the PCR reads with MiXCR, one entry per CDR3 protein. Of 250,000 to 300,000 distinct CDR3 sequences listed, around 10% are singletons. The specimen was PBMCs, collected before TCRalphabeta/CD19-depleted stem cell transplant. Receptor source: a boy in the first two years of life with acute myeloid leukemia, due to receive a stem cell transplant.

The CDR3 loop is CASSPPGQGYNEQFF. The CDR3 DNA is TGTGCCAGCAGCCCCCCGGGACAGGGCTACAATGAGCAGTTCTTC. The chain joins TRBV7-9 to TRBJ2-1, with 9 bases identical to TRBD1. This CDR3 comprises 15 residues. From germline, CDR1 is SEHNR and CDR2 FQNEAQ (reference sequence). Trimming at V came to 5 bases and at J to 3 bases, leaving 5 bases not matched to a gene.

This chain connects TRBV27 to TRBJ2-7; 8 bases are shared with TRBD1. Trimming removed 8 bases from V and 2 bases from J; junction bases left unmatched: 8. The V gene's germline CDR1 is MNHEY and CDR2 SMNVEV (reference sequence). The CDR3 is 14 amino acids. The CDR3 protein is CASRQGTGAYEQYF. CDR3 in DNA: TGTGCCAGCCGTCAGGGGACAGGAGCCTACGAGCAGTACTTC.

The genes are TRBV19 and TRBJ1-1; maybe TRBD1 (5 bases). The germline V gene has CDR1 LNHDA and CDR2 SQIVND (reference sequence). The length of the CDR3 is 13 residues. V lost 10 bases and J lost 0, with 12 bases in between. The CDR3 region has the DNA TGTGCCAATCTCGGGGGTCTGAACACTGAAGCTTTCTTT. Its protein product is CANLGGLNTEAFF.

The chain couples TRBV24-1 to TRBJ2-1; TRBD2 matches 14 bases. The J segment lost 10 bases and the V segment lost 9 bases, leaving 4 bases of the junction unmatched. Per the germline V gene, CDR1 is KGHDR and CDR2 is SFDVKD. This CDR3 spans 13 amino acids. The CDR3 nucleotides read TGTGCCACCGGGACTAGCGGGAGTTGGGAGCAGTTCTTC. This codes for CATGTSGSWEQFF.